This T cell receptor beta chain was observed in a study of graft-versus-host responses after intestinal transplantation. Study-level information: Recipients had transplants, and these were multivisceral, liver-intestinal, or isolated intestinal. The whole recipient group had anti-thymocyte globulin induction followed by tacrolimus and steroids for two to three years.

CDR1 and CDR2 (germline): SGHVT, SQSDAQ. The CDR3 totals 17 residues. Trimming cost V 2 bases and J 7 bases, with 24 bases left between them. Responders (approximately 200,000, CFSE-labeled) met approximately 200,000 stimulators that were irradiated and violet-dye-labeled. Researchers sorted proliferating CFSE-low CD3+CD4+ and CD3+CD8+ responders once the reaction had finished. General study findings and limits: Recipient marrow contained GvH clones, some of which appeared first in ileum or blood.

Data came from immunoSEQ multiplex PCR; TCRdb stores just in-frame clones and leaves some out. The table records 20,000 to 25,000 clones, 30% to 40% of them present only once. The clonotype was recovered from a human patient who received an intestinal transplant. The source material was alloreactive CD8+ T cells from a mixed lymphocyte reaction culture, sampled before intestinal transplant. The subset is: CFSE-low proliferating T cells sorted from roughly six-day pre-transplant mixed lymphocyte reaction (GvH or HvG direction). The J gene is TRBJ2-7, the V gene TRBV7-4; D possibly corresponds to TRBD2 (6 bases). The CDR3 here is CASSLKERAGRCWEQYF. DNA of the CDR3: TGTGCCAGCAGCTTAAAGGAGCGGGCGGGGAGGTGCTGGGAGCAGTACTTC.